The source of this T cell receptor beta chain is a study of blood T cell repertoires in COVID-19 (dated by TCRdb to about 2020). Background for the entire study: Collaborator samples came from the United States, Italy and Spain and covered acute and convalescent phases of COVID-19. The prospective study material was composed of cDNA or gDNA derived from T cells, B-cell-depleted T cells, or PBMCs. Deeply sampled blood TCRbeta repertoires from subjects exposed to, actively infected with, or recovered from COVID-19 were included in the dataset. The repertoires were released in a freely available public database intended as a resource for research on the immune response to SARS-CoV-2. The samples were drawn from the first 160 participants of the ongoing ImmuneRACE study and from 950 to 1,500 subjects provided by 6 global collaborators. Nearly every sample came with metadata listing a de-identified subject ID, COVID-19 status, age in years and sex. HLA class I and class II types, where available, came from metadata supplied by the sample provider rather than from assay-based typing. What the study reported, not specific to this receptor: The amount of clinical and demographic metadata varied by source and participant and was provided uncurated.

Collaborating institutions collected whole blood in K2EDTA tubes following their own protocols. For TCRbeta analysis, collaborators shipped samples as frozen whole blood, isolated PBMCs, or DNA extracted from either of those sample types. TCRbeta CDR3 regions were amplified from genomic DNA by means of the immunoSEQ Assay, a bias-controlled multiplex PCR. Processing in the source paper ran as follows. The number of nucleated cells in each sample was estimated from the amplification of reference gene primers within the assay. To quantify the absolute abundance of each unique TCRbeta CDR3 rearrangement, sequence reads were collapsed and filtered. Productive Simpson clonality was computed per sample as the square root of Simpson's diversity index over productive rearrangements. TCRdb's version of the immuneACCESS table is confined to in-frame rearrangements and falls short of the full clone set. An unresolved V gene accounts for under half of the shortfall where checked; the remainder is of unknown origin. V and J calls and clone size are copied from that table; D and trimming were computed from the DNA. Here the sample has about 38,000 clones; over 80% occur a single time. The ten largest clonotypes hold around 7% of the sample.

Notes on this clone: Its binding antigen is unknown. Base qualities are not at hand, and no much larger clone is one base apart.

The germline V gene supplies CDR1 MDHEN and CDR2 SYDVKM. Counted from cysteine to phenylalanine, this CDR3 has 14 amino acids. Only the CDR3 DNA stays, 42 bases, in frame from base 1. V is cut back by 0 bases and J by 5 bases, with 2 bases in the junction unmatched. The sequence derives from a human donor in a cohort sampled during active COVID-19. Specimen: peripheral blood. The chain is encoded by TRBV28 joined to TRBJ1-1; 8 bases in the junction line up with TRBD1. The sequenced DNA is TGTGCCAGCAGTTTATGGGACAGGGAAACTGAAGCTTTCTTT. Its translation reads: CASSLWDRETEAFF.